One TCR beta chain is described in this entry. What it binds is not known. The source of the sample is a study of post-analysis software for immune sequencing data. In the study overall: Secondary progressive, relapsing-remitting and progressive-relapsing multiple sclerosis were among the included disease courses.

Prepared TCR beta cDNA libraries contained unique molecular identifiers. With about 0.95 to 11 million T cells as the source, 500,000 to 650,000 cDNA molecules resulted. Using its own MiXCR run on the PCR reads, TCRdb lists one record per CDR3 protein. This repertoire shows hundreds of thousands of distinct CDR3 sequences, about 60% found once; its top ten account for approximately 10%. Whole-study results and caveats: Strong co-clustering by F measure was evident for samples that had been prepared in the same batch.

The clonotype originates from a girl aged 2 to 9 with multiple sclerosis. Sequencing used blood.

The CDR3 is CASTPWRGFDGYTF. CDR3 DNA sequence: TGTGCCAGCACGCCATGGCGGGGTTTCGATGGCTACACCTTC. The V and J genes are TRBV6-2 or TRBV6-3 and TRBJ1-2; the D is unclear. V was pared by 7 bases and J by 6 bases, with 18 bases between. The CDR3 runs to 14 residues. Per germline, CDR1 MNHEY and CDR2 SVGEGT.